Described below is a single T cell receptor (beta chain) sequence and its context. The sample is drawn from a study of blood T cell repertoires in COVID-19. Study at large: Sources were T cells, B-cell-depleted T cells, or PBMCs; the material itself was cDNA or gDNA.

Per the study methods: Amplification with reference gene primers provided the estimates of nucleated cell counts. Libraries were prepared by immunoSEQ multiplex PCR; TCRdb keeps only in-frame clonotypes and omits some of them. The DNA gave D and trimming, while V, J and clone size come from that table. The repertoire has some 150,000 clones, around 82% of them found once; the top ten carry around 4%. Germline V gene sequence: CDR1 LNHDA, CDR2 SQIVND (reference sequence). This CDR3 is 15 amino acids long. Trimming removed 9 bases from V and 8 bases from J; junction bases left unmatched: 15. The TCR originated in a woman aged 55-70 years with acute or convalescent COVID-19. The chain employs TRBV19 and TRBJ2-1; 8 positions match TRBD1. The sample taken for sequencing was peripheral blood. CDR3 residues: CASGTTDRGYDEQFF. The CDR3 nucleotides are TGTGCCAGCGGAACCACCGACAGGGGATACGATGAGCAGTTCTTC. The full variable domain, in which reference TRBV19 and TRBJ2-1 provide the parts outside the CDR3, is DGGITQSPKYLFRKEGQNVTLSCEQNLNHDAMYWYRQDPGQGLRLIYYSQIVNDFQKGDIAEGYSVSREKKESFPLTVTSAQKNPTAFYLCASGTTDRGYDEQFFGPGTRLTVL.